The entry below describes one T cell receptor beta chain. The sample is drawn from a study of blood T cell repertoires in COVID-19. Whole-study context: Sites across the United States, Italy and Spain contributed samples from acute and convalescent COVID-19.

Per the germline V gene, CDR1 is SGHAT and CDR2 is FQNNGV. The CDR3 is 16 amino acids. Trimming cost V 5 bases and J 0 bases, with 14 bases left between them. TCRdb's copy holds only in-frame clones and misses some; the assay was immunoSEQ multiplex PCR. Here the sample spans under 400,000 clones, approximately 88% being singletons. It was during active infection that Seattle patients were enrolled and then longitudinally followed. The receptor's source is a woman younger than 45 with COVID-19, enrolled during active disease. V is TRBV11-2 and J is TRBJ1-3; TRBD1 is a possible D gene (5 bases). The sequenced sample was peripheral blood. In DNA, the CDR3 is TGTGCCAGCAGCCAGGGATCGTACGTCTCTGGAAACACCATATATTTT. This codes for CASSQGSYVSGNTIYF.